The entry below gives a single T cell receptor beta chain sequence along with its context. The same CDR3 is also encoded by other DNA sequences in this sample. CDR3 size: 15 residues. Germline CDR1 reads SGHRS; CDR2 reads YFSETQ. V lost 1 base and J lost 0, with 10 bases in between. This specimen comes from a study of shared clonotypes between healthy human individuals. Naive CD8 cells lacked CD45RO, underwent positive selection for CCR7 and left out terminally differentiated effector memory CD45RA+ cells. Everyone who donated was a Caucasian adult who lived in Nashville, Tennessee. Repertoires were generated with immunoSEQ multiplex PCR, while TCRdb's copy carries only in-frame clones and drops some. The data show roughly 2.1 million clones, about 92% seen once.

V and J are TRBV5-1 and TRBJ1-1, with D maybe TRBD1 (5 bases). Material: naive CD8+ T cells from PBMCs. The clonotype originates from a man aged 18-30 years in good health. Some clones in this sample may be carry-over from other donors' samples. The CDR3 reads CASSLWGGVNTEAFF. The CDR3 DNA follows: TGCGCCAGCAGCTTGTGGGGGGGAGTGAACACTGAAGCTTTCTTT.